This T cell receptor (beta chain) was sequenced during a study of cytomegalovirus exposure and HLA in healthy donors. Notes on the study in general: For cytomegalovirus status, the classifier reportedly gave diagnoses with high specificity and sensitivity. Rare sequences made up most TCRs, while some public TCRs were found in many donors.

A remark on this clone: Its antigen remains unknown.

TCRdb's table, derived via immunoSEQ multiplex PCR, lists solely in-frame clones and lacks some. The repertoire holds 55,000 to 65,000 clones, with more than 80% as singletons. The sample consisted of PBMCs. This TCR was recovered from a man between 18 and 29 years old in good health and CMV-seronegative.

This chain's CDR3 is CASSEYKQGDYGYTF. CDR3 bases: TGTGCCAGCAGTGAATATAAACAGGGGGACTATGGCTACACCTTC. V usage is TRBV25-1 and J usage is TRBJ1-2, with 8 bases identical to TRBD1. The germline CDR1 and CDR2 sequences are MGHDK and SYGVNS. The CDR3 runs 15 residues. V was pared by 0 bases and J by 3 bases, with 3 bases of the junction left unmatched.